Listed below are T cell receptor beta chains from one sample, sequenced in a study of Ad26.COV2.S vaccination and SARS-CoV-2 variants. Assay: immunoSEQ multiplex PCR; the TCRdb copy retains only in-frame clones and omits some. The sample has roughly 700,000 clones, more than 80% seen once; the top ten hold 1.5%. The sequencing used peripheral blood, collected in a trial of Ad26.COV2.S vaccine versus placebo. These receptor sequences come from a person aged 18 to 65 who received the Ad26.COV2.S COVID-19 vaccine or a placebo. The CDR3 runs from the conserved cysteine through the conserved F or W. The D gene is left open where the match is weak. The size entry is marked missing in some rows and otherwise reads once, few, many or a size class.

J gene | V gene | D gene | clone size | CDR3 DNA | CDR3 protein
TRBJ1-4 | TRBV4-3 | NA | NA | TGCGCCAGCAGCCAAGGGGTTTCAACTAATGAAAAACTGTTTTTT | CASSQGVSTNEKLFF
TRBJ1-4 | TRBV9 | NA | NA | TGTGCCAGCAGCCCCGGGACTGGTGAAAAACTGTTTTTT | CASSPGTGEKLFF
TRBJ1-1 | TRBV7-2 | NA | NA | TGTGCCAGCAGCTCAGCATTCGGGTCTGAAGCTTTCTTT | CASSSAFGSEAFF
TRBJ2-7 | TRBV5-1 | TRBD1 | NA | TGCGCCAGCAGCCAAGGACAGGGGGTGTACGAGCAGTACTTC | CASSQGQGVYEQYF
TRBJ1-1 | TRBV19 | NA | few | TGTGCCAGTAGTAGTTTTTTTTCGGGCGACACTGAAGCTTTCTTT | CASSSFFSGDTEAFF
TRBJ2-5 | TRBV5-1 | TRBD1 | NA | TGCGCCAGCAGCGGGACAGCCCAAGAGACCCAGTACTTC | CASSGTAQETQYF
TRBJ2-2 | TRBV6-6 | NA | NA | TGTGCCAGCAGTTACCAAGGGGCGCCCGGGGAGCTGTTTTTT | CASSYQGAPGELFF
TRBJ1-5 | TRBV5-1 | TRBD1 | NA | TGCGCCCGACAGGGCGGGGACAATCAGCCCCAGCATTTT | CARQGGDNQPQHF
TRBJ1-1 | TRBV5-1 | TRBD1 | NA | TGCGCCAGCAGCCAGGACAGGGGAGTCATCGACACTGAAGCTTTCTTT | CASSQDRGVIDTEAFF
TRBJ1-2 | TRBV12-3/TRBV12-4 | NA | NA | TGTGCCAGCACCCTTAAAGATGGCTACACCTTC | CASTLKDGYTF
TRBJ2-3 | TRBV10-3 | TRBD2 | NA | TGTGCCATCAGAGGGGACGGGAGGGCCCCAGATACGCAGTATTTT | CAIRGDGRAPDTQYF
TRBJ1-3 | TRBV5-1 | NA | NA | TGCGCCAGCAGCCCCAGGACGTCGGACCCCCGCTACTCTGGAAACACCATATATTTT | CASSPRTSDPRYSGNTIYF
TRBJ1-1 | TRBV6-4 | NA | once | TGTGCCAGCAGTGTCAGGTGGGGCACTGAAGCTTTCTTT | CASSVRWGTEAFF
TRBJ1-3 | TRBV7-2 | NA | NA | TGTGCCAGCAGCTCTTACACCCGCTGGGGAAACACCATATATTTT | CASSSYTRWGNTIYF
TRBJ2-5 | TRBV6-5 | TRBD1 | NA | TGTGCCAGCAGTTCATCTGGGACAGGGGGAGAGACCCAGTACTTC | CASSSSGTGGETQYF
TRBJ2-1 | TRBV20-1 | NA | NA | TGCAGTGCTAGTGTAGGTAATGAGCAGTTCTTC | CSASVGNEQFF
TRBJ2-5 | TRBV2 | NA | NA | TGTGCCAGCAGACTGCGAGAGACCCAGTACTTC | CASRLRETQYF